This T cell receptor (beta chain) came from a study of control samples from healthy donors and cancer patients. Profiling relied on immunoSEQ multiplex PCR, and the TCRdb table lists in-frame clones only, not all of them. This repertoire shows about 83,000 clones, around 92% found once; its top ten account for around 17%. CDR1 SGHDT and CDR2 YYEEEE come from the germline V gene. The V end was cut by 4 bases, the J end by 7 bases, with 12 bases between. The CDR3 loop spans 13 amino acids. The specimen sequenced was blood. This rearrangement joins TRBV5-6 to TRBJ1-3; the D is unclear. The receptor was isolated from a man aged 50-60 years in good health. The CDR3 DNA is TGTGCCAGCAGCCCCCAGTTGAGGAACACCATATATTTT. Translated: CASSPQLRNTIYF.